A single T cell receptor (beta chain) is shown here with its context. Its antigen is unknown. This record belongs to a study of blood T cells in healthy people across ages. General observations from the study: Compared with aged donors, long-lived donors showed fewer expanded clones, suggesting selection.

CDR1 and CDR2 from the germline V gene are SGHRS and YFSETQ. The CDR3 spans 13 residues. Trimming removed 0 bases from V and 4 bases from J, with 7 bases in between. Next came a second PCR, run for about 7 to 12 cycles, which used a sample-barcoded 5' primer along with a J-beta primer mix. Each cDNA molecule was tagged by a template-switch adaptor that had 12 random nucleotides. TCRdb recomputed calls from the 5' RACE reads with MiXCR, one row per CDR3 protein. The sample lists approximately 700,000 distinct CDR3 sequences; approximately 30% were seen once. The rearrangement uses TRBV5-1 and TRBJ1-2; D is uncertain. The receptor was isolated from an elderly woman in good health. Sequenced sample: blood. This CDR3 reads CASSLEETYGYTF. In DNA form, the CDR3 reads TGCGCCAGCAGCTTGGAGGAGACCTATGGCTACACCTTC.